The 8 T cell receptor beta chains listed next were all sequenced from one sample in a study of control samples from healthy donors and cancer patients. Clones were sequenced by immunoSEQ multiplex PCR, and TCRdb holds only the in-frame ones, with some missing. The sample includes under 200,000 clones. Input material: blood. The source is a woman aged 25 to 39 in good health.

The chain is built from TRBV19 and TRBJ2-4; TRBD2 might be the D (5 bases). Germline CDR1 LNHDA, CDR2 SQIVND (reference sequence). The CDR3 consists of 16 residues. Between the trimmed V and J ends, which lost 3 bases and 0 bases, there was a span of 12 bases. The CDR3 is CASSMDDYVAKNIQYF. As DNA, the CDR3 is TGTGCCAGTAGTATGGACGACTACGTAGCCAAAAACATTCAGTACTTC.

The chain links TRBV6-6 to TRBJ1-6; TRBD1 aligns across 7 bases. From germline, CDR1 is MNHNY and CDR2 SVGAGI (reference sequence). The junction had 2 bases not matched to a gene; V was cut back by 2 bases and J by 7 bases. This CDR3 comprises 14 residues. The CDR3 DNA is TGTGCCAGCAGTTACGAAGGGGGCAATTCACCCCTCCACTTT. The encoded protein is CASSYEGGNSPLHF.

The chain employs TRBV25-1 and TRBJ2-5; D is possibly TRBD2 (7 bases). Germline V gene data show CDR1 as MGHDK and CDR2 as SYGVNS. Trimming took 1 base from V and 4 from J, leaving 16 bases between them. The CDR3 has 16 amino acids. The CDR3 here is CASSELGGGTGETQYF. The CDR3 nucleotides are TGTGCCAGCAGTGAATTGGGAGGGGGGACGGGAGAGACCCAGTACTTC.

The J gene is TRBJ2-7, the V gene TRBV10-3; the D gene could be TRBD1 or TRBD2 (6 bases each). Germline V gene lookup returns CDR1 ENHRY and CDR2 SYGVKD. The germline V and J ends were trimmed by 11 bases and 3 bases, with 14 bases remaining between them. The CDR3 extends over 12 amino acids. CDR3 sequence reads: CAAGAAGYEQYF. The CDR3 DNA is TGTGCCGCAGGGGCAGCGGGCTACGAGCAGTACTTC.

The chain combines TRBV2 with TRBJ2-1; 9 bases map to TRBD1. From germline, CDR1 is SNHLY and CDR2 FYNNEI. The CDR3 length is 16 residues. Germline trimming cut 7 bases from V and 2 bases from J; bases unmatched to any gene: 9. The CDR3 loop is CASTRDRAGTYNEQFF. The CDR3 coding sequence is TGTGCCAGCACCAGGGACAGGGCCGGGACCTACAATGAGCAGTTCTTC.

This rearrangement joins TRBV19 to TRBJ1-1, with 7 positions matching TRBD1. Germline CDR1 and CDR2: LNHDA and SQIVND (reference sequence). J lost 0 bases, V lost 3 bases, and 10 bases had no gene match. This CDR3 is built from 17 residues. The CDR3 region is CASSIDLRGPMNTEAFF. The CDR3, as DNA: TGTGCCAGTAGTATTGATCTTAGGGGGCCGATGAACACTGAAGCTTTCTTT.

This chain connects TRBV19 to TRBJ2-7, with 10 bases identical to TRBD1. The CDR3 loop spans 13 amino acids. Germline V gene lookup returns CDR1 LNHDA and CDR2 SQIVND (reference sequence). V was pared by 7 bases and J by 7 bases, with 7 bases of the junction left unmatched. CDR3 loop: CASKGTGQGEQYF. CDR3 sequence (DNA): TGTGCCAGTAAGGGGACGGGACAGGGGGAGCAGTACTTC.

The chain couples TRBV29-1 to TRBJ2-3; the match to TRBD2 covers 10 bases. Germline loops: CDR1 SQVTM, CDR2 ANQGSEA. V dropped 8 bases and J dropped 1; count of bases not matched to a gene: 9. This CDR3 is built from 15 residues. The CDR3 coding sequence is TGCAGCACGTCGACTAGCGGGTACCGCACAGATACGCAGTATTTT. Translated: CSTSTSGYRTDTQYF.